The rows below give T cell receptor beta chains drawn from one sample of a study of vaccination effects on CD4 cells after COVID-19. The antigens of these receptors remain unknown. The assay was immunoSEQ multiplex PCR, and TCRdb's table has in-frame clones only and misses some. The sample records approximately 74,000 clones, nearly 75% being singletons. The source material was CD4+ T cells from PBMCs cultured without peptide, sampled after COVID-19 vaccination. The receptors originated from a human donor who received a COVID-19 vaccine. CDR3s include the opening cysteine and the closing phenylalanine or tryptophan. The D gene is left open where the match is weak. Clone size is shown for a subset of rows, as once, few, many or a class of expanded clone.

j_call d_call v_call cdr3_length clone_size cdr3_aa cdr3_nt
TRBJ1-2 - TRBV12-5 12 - CASGFSTGGYTF TGTGCTAGTGGTTTTTCGACCGGGGGCTACACCTTC
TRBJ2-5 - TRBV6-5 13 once CASGTRSQETQYF TGTGCCAGCGGGACAAGAAGCCAAGAGACCCAGTACTTC
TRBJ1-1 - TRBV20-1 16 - CSASAGITILGTEAFF TGCAGTGCTAGTGCCGGGATAACGATCCTAGGCACTGAAGCTTTCTTT
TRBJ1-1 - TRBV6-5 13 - CASSYGGGTEAFF TGTGCCAGCAGTTACGGGGGTGGCACTGAAGCTTTCTTT
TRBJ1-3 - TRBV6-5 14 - CASSSGGLGNTIYF TGTGCCAGCAGTTCCGGGGGGCTCGGGAACACCATATATTTT
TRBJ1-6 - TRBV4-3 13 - CASSQLRVSPLHF TGCGCCAGCAGCCAGCTCAGGGTTTCACCCCTCCACTTT
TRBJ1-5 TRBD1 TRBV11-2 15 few CASSPQGSSNQPQHF TGTGCCAGCAGCCCACAGGGGTCTAGCAATCAGCCCCAGCATTTT
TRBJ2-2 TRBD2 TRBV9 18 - CASSVGLAGGSNTGELFF TGTGCCAGCAGCGTAGGTCTAGCGGGGGGATCCAACACCGGGGAGCTGTTTTTT
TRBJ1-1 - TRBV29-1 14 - CSVKPGHLNTEAFF TGCAGCGTTAAACCGGGACACCTGAACACTGAAGCTTTCTTT
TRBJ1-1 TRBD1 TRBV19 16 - CASSIPGTGGLQEAFF TGTGCCAGTAGCATACCCGGGACAGGTGGGCTCCAGGAAGCTTTCTTT
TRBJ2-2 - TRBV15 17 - CATSRSNIGGSPGELFF TGTGCCACCAGCAGATCCAATATAGGGGGGAGCCCCGGGGAGCTGTTTTTT
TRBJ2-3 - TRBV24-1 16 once CATSDPRGLNTDTQYF TGTGCCACCAGTGATCCTAGAGGACTCAACACAGATACGCAGTATTTT
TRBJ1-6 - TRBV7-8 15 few CASSLTDSVHSPLHF TGTGCCAGCAGCCTAACGGACAGCGTGCATTCACCCCTCCACTTT
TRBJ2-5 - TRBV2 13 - CASSQGSEETQYF TGTGCCAGCAGTCAGGGGAGTGAAGAGACCCAGTACTTC
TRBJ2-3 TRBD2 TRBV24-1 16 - CATSDLGGGSTDTQYF TGTGCCACCAGTGATTTGGGCGGGGGGAGCACAGATACGCAGTATTTT
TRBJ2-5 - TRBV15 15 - CATSRDLGGQETQYF TGTGCCACCAGCAGAGATCTGGGGGGACAAGAGACCCAGTACTTC
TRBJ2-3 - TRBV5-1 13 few CASFRISGDTQYF TGCGCCAGCTTCAGGATTAGTGGAGATACGCAGTATTTT
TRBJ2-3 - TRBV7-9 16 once CASSFGSGLRTDTQYF TGTGCCAGCAGCTTTGGGTCGGGACTCCGCACAGATACGCAGTATTTT
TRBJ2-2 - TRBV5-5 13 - CASNQAVTGELFF TGTGCCAGCAACCAAGCGGTAACCGGGGAGCTGTTTTTT
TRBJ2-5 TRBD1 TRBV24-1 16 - CATSETGTGKAETQYF TGTGCCACCAGTGAAACGGGGACAGGGAAGGCAGAGACCCAGTACTTC
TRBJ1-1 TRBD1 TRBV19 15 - CASSALQGAGSEAFF TGTGCCAGTAGTGCCTTACAGGGGGCAGGATCTGAAGCTTTCTTT
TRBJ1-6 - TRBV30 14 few CAWSSGIYNSPLHF TGTGCCTGGAGTAGTGGGATCTATAATTCACCCCTCCACTTT
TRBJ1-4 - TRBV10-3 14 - CATGQDEPNEKLFF TGTGCCACCGGCCAAGATGAGCCGAATGAAAAACTGTTTTTT
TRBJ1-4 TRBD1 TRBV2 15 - CASSEQGLSNEKLFF TGTGCCAGCAGCGAACAGGGGCTGTCTAATGAAAAACTGTTTTTT
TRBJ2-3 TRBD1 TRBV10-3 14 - CAISEGGGTDTQYF TGTGCCATCAGTGAAGGGGGCGGAACAGATACGCAGTATTTT
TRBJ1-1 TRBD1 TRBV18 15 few CASSAGQGQGTEAFF TGTGCCAGCTCGGCGGGACAGGGACAGGGCACTGAAGCTTTCTTT
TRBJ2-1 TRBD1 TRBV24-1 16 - CATSDSTGVSYNEQFF TGTGCCACCAGTGATTCGACAGGGGTCTCCTACAATGAGCAGTTCTTC
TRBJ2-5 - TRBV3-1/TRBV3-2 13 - CASSPRPKETQYF TGTGCCAGCAGCCCCCGACCCAAAGAGACCCAGTACTTC
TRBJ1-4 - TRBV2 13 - CASRVGGAKKLFF TGTGCCAGCCGGGTAGGGGGGGCTAAAAAACTGTTTTTT
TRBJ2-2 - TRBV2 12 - CASSERTGELFF TGTGCCAGCAGTGAACGGACCGGGGAGCTGTTTTTT
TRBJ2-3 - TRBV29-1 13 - CSADKNPTDTQYF TGCAGCGCGGACAAGAACCCCACCGATACGCAGTATTTT
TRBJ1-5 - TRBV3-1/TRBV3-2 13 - CASSQVQGQPQHF TGTGCCAGCAGCCAAGTCCAGGGTCAGCCCCAGCATTTT
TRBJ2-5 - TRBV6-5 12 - CASTGDVETQYF TGTGCCAGCACAGGGGATGTGGAGACCCAGTACTTC
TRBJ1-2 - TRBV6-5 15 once CASSYHRASDYGYTF TGTGCCAGCAGTTACCACAGGGCGTCTGATTATGGCTACACCTTC
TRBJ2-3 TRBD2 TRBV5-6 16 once CASSRRLAGITDTQYF TGTGCCAGCAGTCGACGACTAGCGGGGATCACAGATACGCAGTATTTT